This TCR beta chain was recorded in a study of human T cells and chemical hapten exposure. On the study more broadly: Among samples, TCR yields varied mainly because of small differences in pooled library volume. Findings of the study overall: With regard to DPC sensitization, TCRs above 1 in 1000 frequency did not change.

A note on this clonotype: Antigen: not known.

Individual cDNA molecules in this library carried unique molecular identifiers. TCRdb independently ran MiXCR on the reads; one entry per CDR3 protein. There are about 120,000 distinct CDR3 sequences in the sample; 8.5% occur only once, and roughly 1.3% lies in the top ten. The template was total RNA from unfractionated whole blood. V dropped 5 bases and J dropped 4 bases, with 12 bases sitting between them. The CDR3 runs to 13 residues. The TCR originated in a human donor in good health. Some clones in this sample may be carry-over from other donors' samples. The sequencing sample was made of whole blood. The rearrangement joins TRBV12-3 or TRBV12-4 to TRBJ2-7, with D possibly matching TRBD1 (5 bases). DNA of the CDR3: TGTGCCAGCAGTAACAGGATCAATTACGAGCAGTACTTC. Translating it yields CASSNRINYEQYF.